One and the same sample provided the 17 T cell receptor beta chains below, sequenced in a study of CD8 T cells in Susac syndrome. Random hexamers primed reverse transcription of about 0.45 to 1 ug RNA. TCRdb independently ran MiXCR on the immunoSEQ multiplex PCR reads; one entry per CDR3 protein. The table includes 300,000 to 350,000 distinct CDR3 sequences, about 92% detected once. Sequenced: CD4+ T cells from PBMCs. These receptors were taken from a human donor with multiple sclerosis.

This rearrangement joins TRBV29-1 to TRBJ2-3, with D tentatively TRBD2 (6 bases). CDR3 length equals 14 residues. V was shortened by 4 bases and J by 0 bases, with 11 bases between the two germline ends. Germline assignment: CDR1 SQVTM and CDR2 ANQGSEA. The CDR3 spells CSVGVGGSTDTQYF. The CDR3 DNA reads as TGCAGCGTTGGTGTGGGGGGAAGCACAGATACGCAGTATTTT.

The chain couples TRBV30 to TRBJ1-2; D gene ambiguous. The V end lost 7 bases, the J end lost 5 bases, and 8 bases lay between the germline ends. CDR1 GTSNPN and CDR2 SVGIG come from the germline V gene (reference sequence). CDR3 length equals 10 residues. The CDR3 coding sequence is TGTGCCTCTTCATGGTATGGCTACACCTTC. It translates to CASSWYGYTF. The variable domain in full, completed from reference TRBV30 and TRBJ1-2, reads SQTIHQWPATLVQPVGSPLSLECTVEGTSNPNLYWYRQAAGRGLQLLFYSVGIGQISSEVPQNLSASRPQDRQFILSSKKLLLSDSGFYLCASSWYGYTFGSGTRLTVV.

V is TRBV18 and J is TRBJ2-3, with 12 bases lining up with TRBD2. The CDR3 covers 16 residues. The V gene's germline CDR1 is KGHSH and CDR2 LQKENI. The ends lost 6 bases at V and 7 bases at J; junction bases unmatched: 11. CDR3 protein: CASSSFTSGGSNTQYF. CDR3 bases: TGTGCCAGCTCGTCCTTTACTAGCGGGGGGTCAAATACGCAGTATTTT.

The V and J genes are TRBV15 and TRBJ2-1; D might be TRBD2 (5 bases). V gave up 0 bases and J gave up 2 bases, with 11 bases separating them. The CDR3 has 16 residues. Germline-derived CDR1 and CDR2 are LNHNV and YYDKDF (reference sequence). CDR3 loop: CATSRDQRRTYNEQFF. CDR3 in DNA: TGTGCCACCAGCAGAGATCAGCGGAGGACCTACAATGAGCAGTTCTTC.

V usage is TRBV27 and J usage is TRBJ2-1, with 7 bases lining up with TRBD2. V shed 6 bases and J 9 bases; nucleotides not matched to a gene: 14. CDR1 and CDR2 from the germline V gene are MNHEY and SMNVEV (reference sequence). This CDR3 has 15 amino acids. The CDR3 loop reads CASRRGGRDLREQFF. The CDR3 DNA follows: TGTGCCAGCAGGCGGGGAGGGCGAGACCTTCGTGAGCAGTTCTTC.

The rearrangement joins TRBV5-1 to TRBJ2-1; 13 bases are a match to TRBD2. Unmatched junction bases numbered 9, after V lost 4 bases and J lost 8 bases. CDR1 and CDR2 (germline): SGHRS, YFSETQ. The CDR3 sequence is 16 residues long. The CDR3 protein is CASSVLTSGRSDEQFF. The CDR3, as DNA: TGCGCCAGCAGCGTCCTGACTAGCGGGAGGTCGGATGAGCAGTTCTTC. Together with reference TRBV5-1 and TRBJ2-1, the CDR3 gives the full variable domain: KAGVTQTPRYLIKTRGQQVTLSCSPISGHRSVSWYQQTPGQGLQFLFEYFSETQRNKGNFPGRFSGRQFSNSRSEMNVSTLELGDSALYLCASSVLTSGRSDEQFFGPGTRLTVL.

V usage is TRBV7-2 and J usage is TRBJ1-2; the D gene is possibly TRBD1 (6 bases). The length of the CDR3 is 14 residues. Trimming took off 5 bases at V and 5 bases at J, with 15 bases between the two ends. Per germline, CDR1 SGHTA and CDR2 FQGNSA. CDR3 DNA sequence: TGTGCCAGCAGCACCGACAGGCTGGGGTATGGCTACACCTTC. It specifies CASSTDRLGYGYTF.

The genes are TRBV6-5 and TRBJ1-2; 8 nucleotides line up with TRBD1. Trimming cost V 8 bases and J 6 bases; bases outside gene matches: 5. CDR1 and CDR2 (germline): MNHEY, SVGAGI. The CDR3 has 12 amino acids. The CDR3 sequence: CASSGGRNGYTF. The CDR3 DNA reads as TGTGCCAGCTCAGGGGGCAGAAATGGCTACACCTTC.

The chain uses TRBV12-3 or TRBV12-4 and TRBJ2-6; D unclear. CDR3 length equals 17 residues. With 2 bases removed from V and 0 bases from J, the gap between germline ends came to 11 bases. CDR3: CASSLNRFFSGANVLTF. DNA for the CDR3: TGTGCCAGCAGTTTAAATCGGTTTTTCTCTGGGGCCAACGTCCTGACTTTC.

This chain links TRBV29-1 with TRBJ1-5; D not certain. The germline V gene has CDR1 SQVTM and CDR2 ANQGSEA. Deletions cut 4 bases from V and 2 bases from J, with 15 bases between. The CDR3 totals 15 residues. CDR3 nucleotides: TGCAGCGTTGCCTGGGGAAACAGCCGCAATCAGCCCCAGCATTTT. Its translation: CSVAWGNSRNQPQHF.

The rearrangement uses TRBV5-1 and TRBJ1-1; D is uncertain. The germline V gene has CDR1 SGHRS and CDR2 YFSETQ. The CDR3 is 13 residues long. Trimming pared 0 bases from V and 5 bases from J, leaving 8 bases between. The CDR3, as DNA: TGCGCCAGCAGCTTGGAAGATGGTACTGAAGCTTTCTTT. This gives the protein CASSLEDGTEAFF.

The chain uses TRBV4-3 and TRBJ1-4; no clear D gene. V was trimmed by 1 base and J by 8 bases, leaving 8 bases between them. The CDR3 consists of 13 residues. The germline V gene has CDR1 LGHNA and CDR2 YSLEER. CDR3 amino acids: CASSQGLGEKLFF. The CDR3 nucleotides read TGCGCCAGCAGCCAAGGTCTAGGGGAAAAACTGTTTTTT.

This sequence joins TRBV7-9 and TRBJ2-1, with 14 positions matching TRBD2. After removal of 5 bases from V and 8 bases from J, the junction contained 5 bases not matched to a gene. The germline V gene encodes CDR1 SEHNR and CDR2 FQNEAQ (reference sequence). This CDR3 comprises 15 residues. CDR3 sequence: CASSPGLAGADEQFF. DNA of the CDR3: TGTGCCAGCAGCCCGGGACTAGCGGGAGCTGATGAGCAGTTCTTC.

The DNA of the CDR3 is TGTGCCAGCAGTCCAGGCGGGGGGGCGGTTGAGCAGTTCTTC. It yields the protein CASSPGGGAVEQFF. The rearrangement joins TRBV7-9 to TRBJ2-1, with 9 bases matching TRBD2. The CDR3 has 14 amino acids. CDR1 and CDR2 from the germline V gene are SEHNR and FQNEAQ (reference sequence). V shed 6 bases, J shed 9 bases, and the junction held 9 bases outside the gene matches.

The chain links TRBV9 to TRBJ2-2, with 14 bases that match TRBD2. This CDR3 spans 15 amino acids. Germline V gives CDR1 SGDLS, CDR2 YYNGEE. The V segment lost 3 bases and the J segment 7 bases; nucleotides outside the gene matches: 2. CDR3 bases: TGTGCCAGCAGCGGACTAGCGGGAGGGGTCGGGGAGCTGTTTTTT. It encodes CASSGLAGGVGELFF.

The gene calls are TRBV3-1 and TRBJ2-1; D uncertain. Trimming shortened V by 7 bases and J by 6 bases, and 16 bases separated the two germline ends. Germline V lookup: CDR1 LGHDT, CDR2 YNNKEL (reference sequence). The CDR3 is 14 amino acids. The CDR3 DNA reads TGTGCCAGCACCCTGTGGGCCGAAGGCAATGAGCAGTTCTTC. It yields the protein CASTLWAEGNEQFF.

V and J are TRBV19 and TRBJ1-1, with TRBD1 matching over 8 bases. V dropped 5 bases and J dropped 5; count of bases not matched to a gene: 4. Germline CDR1 and CDR2: LNHDA and SQIVND (reference sequence). The CDR3 contains 13 residues. In DNA, the CDR3 is TGTGCCAGTAGTGGGGACAGGATAACTGAAGCTTTCTTT. Translated, it gives CASSGDRITEAFF.